This TCR beta chain was found in a study of T-cell memory formation after mild COVID-19. Study context: Clustering of TCRs was largely donor specific. Study-level results: Clones that shrank (day 15 to 85) were balanced CD4/CD8, whereas later expanders leaned CD4+.

This clonotype was counted between two and nine times. Antigen specificity is unknown. Each CDR3 protein is one row after TCRdb ran MiXCR on the 5' RACE reads. The sample lists about 180,000 distinct CDR3 sequences; roughly 20% were seen once. This sequence originates from a man younger than 35 who had mild COVID-19 (a few samples of this study predate the infection). Cell type and time point are not known. The specimen sequenced was PBMCs or a T cell subset sorted from them (not recorded which).

Written as DNA, the CDR3 is TGTGCCAGCAGTCTACCTTGGGAGGCCAAAAACATTCAGTACTTC. Protein product: CASSLPWEAKNIQYF. The chain employs TRBV12-3 or TRBV12-4 and TRBJ2-4; possible D gene TRBD2, 5 bases. Trimming took 5 bases from V and 1 from J, leaving 12 bases between them. CDR3 length equals 15 residues.